Listed here are 5 T cell receptor beta chains from one sample, sequenced in a study of blood T cell repertoires in COVID-19. The assay was immunoSEQ multiplex PCR, and TCRdb's table has in-frame clones only and misses some. Among over 150,000 clones, 65% to 85% were seen once, and the ten largest hold 7% to 9%. The sample consisted of PBMCs or T cells enriched from blood (not recorded which). These receptor sequences come from a man in his forties who had recovered from COVID-19.

The chain carries TRBV4-3 and TRBJ1-1, with TRBD1 as a possible D gene (5 bases). This CDR3 region has 14 residues. Germline CDR1 reads LGHNA; CDR2 reads YSLEER. Trimming removed 4 bases at V and 4 bases at J, with 13 bases between. The CDR3 loop reads CASSPLGVGTEAFF. In DNA form, the CDR3 reads TGCGCCAGCAGCCCTCTAGGGGTTGGCACTGAAGCTTTCTTT.

The V gene is TRBV5-6, the J gene TRBJ2-2, with 7 positions matching TRBD2. Germline CDR1 is SGHDT and CDR2 is YYEEEE. Losses at the gene ends were 0 bases for V and 6 bases for J; bases not matched to a gene: 2. The CDR3 is made up of 14 amino acids. CDR3 nucleotide sequence: TGTGCCAGCAGCTTGGCTGGGAGGGCCGGGGAGCTGTTTTTT. Translating gives CASSLAGRAGELFF.

The rearrangement uses TRBV2 and TRBJ2-2; the D is unclear. The CDR3 loop spans 15 amino acids. The V gene's germline CDR1 is SNHLY and CDR2 FYNNEI. With 2 bases removed from V and 2 bases from J, the gap between germline ends came to 9 bases. CDR3 nucleotides: TGTGCCAGCAGTGAACGTGCGGTTAACACCGGGGAGCTGTTTTTT. This codes for CASSERAVNTGELFF. The full variable domain, completed using reference TRBV2 and TRBJ2-2, is EPEVTQTPSHQVTQMGQEVILRCVPISNHLYFYWYRQILGQKVEFLVSFYNNEISEKSEIFDDQFSVERPDGSNFTLKIRSTKLEDSAMYFCASSERAVNTGELFFGEGSRLTVL.

V usage is TRBV2 and J usage is TRBJ1-6; D unclear. This CDR3 has 13 residues. Germline loops: CDR1 SNHLY, CDR2 FYNNEI. The germline V and J ends were trimmed by 7 bases and 10 bases, with 14 bases remaining between them. The CDR3 nucleotides read TGTGCCAGCATACGGGAGGGCCGCTCACCCCTCCACTTT. Encoded protein: CASIREGRSPLHF.

The chain uses TRBV2 and TRBJ2-5; no reliable D call. This CDR3 is 11 amino acids long. CDR1 is SNHLY and CDR2 is FYNNEI in the germline V gene. The V end lost 8 bases, the J end lost 1 base, and 5 bases lay between the germline ends. The CDR3 region is CASSLQETQYF. CDR3 coding DNA: TGTGCCAGCTCCCTCCAAGAGACCCAGTACTTC.